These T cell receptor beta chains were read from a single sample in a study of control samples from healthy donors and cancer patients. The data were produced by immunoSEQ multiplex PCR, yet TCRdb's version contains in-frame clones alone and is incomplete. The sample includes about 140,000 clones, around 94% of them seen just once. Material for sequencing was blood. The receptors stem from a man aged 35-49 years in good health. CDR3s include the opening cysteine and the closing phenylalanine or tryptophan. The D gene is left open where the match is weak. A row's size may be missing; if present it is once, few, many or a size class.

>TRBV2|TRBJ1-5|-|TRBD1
TGTGCCAGCAGTGACATACAGGGGAATCAGCCCCAGCATTTT
CASSDIQGNQPQHF
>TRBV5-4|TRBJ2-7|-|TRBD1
TGTGCCAGCAGTCGTGGACAGGGGGGACCTGTGGGTGAGCAGTACTTC
CASSRGQGGPVGEQYF
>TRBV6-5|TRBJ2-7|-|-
TGTGCCAGCAGACTACAGGGAAGTAGGAACGAGCAGTACTTC
CASRLQGSRNEQYF
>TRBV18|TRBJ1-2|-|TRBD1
TGTGCCAGCTCATCCGGGACAGGGAGCCACTATGGCTACACCTTC
CASSSGTGSHYGYTF
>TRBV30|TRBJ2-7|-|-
TGTGCCTGGAGTCAATGGGAGTACATCTACGAGCAGTACTTC
CAWSQWEYIYEQYF
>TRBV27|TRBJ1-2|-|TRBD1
TGTGCCAGCAGTTTATCATGGGGACAGGGATACTATGGCTACACCTTC
CASSLSWGQGYYGYTF
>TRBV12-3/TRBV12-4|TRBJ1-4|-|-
TGTGCCTCAAAGGGCCAGGGTGAAGAAAAACTGTTTTTT
CASKGQGEEKLFF
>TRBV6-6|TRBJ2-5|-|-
TGTGCCAGCAGTTACTCCAACCCGGAAGAGACCCAGTACTTC
CASSYSNPEETQYF
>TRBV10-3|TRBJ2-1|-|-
TGTGCCATCAGCGAGGGGGGGAATGAGCAGTTCTTC
CAISEGGNEQFF
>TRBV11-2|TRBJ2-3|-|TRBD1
TGTGCCAGCAGCTCGGGACAGGGATACACAGATACGCAGTATTTT
CASSSGQGYTDTQYF
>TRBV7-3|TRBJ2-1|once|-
TGTGCCAGCAGCCTTATCGGGACCATCAATGAGCAGTTCTTC
CASSLIGTINEQFF
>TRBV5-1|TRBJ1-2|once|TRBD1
TGCGCCAGCAGCTTGGATGCATCGGGGACAGGGGGCTACACCTTC
CASSLDASGTGGYTF
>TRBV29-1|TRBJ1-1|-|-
TGCAGCGTTACCATTAACACTGAAGCTTTCTTT
CSVTINTEAFF
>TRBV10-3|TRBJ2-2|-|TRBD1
TGTGCCATCAGGAAGGGACAGGACACCGGGGAGCTGTTTTTT
CAIRKGQDTGELFF
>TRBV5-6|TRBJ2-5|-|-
TGTGCCAGCAGCTCCGGCATAAAGGGAGGAGAGACCCAGTACTTC
CASSSGIKGGETQYF
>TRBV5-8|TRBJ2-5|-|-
TGTGCCAGCAGCTTGAGGGGACGGGAGACCCAGTACTTC
CASSLRGRETQYF
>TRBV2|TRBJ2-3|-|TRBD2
TGTGCCAGCAACCGGTTAGCGGGAGGCACAGATACGCAGTATTTT
CASNRLAGGTDTQYF
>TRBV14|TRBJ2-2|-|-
TGTGCCAGCAGCCCTCGGGCTACCGGGGAGCTGTTTTTT
CASSPRATGELFF
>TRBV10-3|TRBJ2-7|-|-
TGTGCCATCAGTGATTGGGAGATTTCCTACGAGCAGTACTTC
CAISDWEISYEQYF
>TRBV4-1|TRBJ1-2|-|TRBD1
TGCGCCAGCAGCCCGGGGACAGTCTATGGCTACACCTTC
CASSPGTVYGYTF
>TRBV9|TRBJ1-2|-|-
TGTGCCAGCAGTAGACGACAGGCTCGGGGCTACACCTTC
CASSRRQARGYTF
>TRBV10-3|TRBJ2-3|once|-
TGTGCCATCAGTGTGGGGGGCCCGCTAAGTGACACAGATACGCAGTATTTT
CAISVGGPLSDTDTQYF
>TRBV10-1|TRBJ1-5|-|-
TGCGCCAGCAGTGAGAGGTCAGGGTCTCAGCCCCAGCATTTT
CASSERSGSQPQHF
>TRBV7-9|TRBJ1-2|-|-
TGTGCCAGCAGCTTCACTGAGGCAAACTATGGCTACACCTTC
CASSFTEANYGYTF
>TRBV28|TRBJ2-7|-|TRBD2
TGTGCCAGCAGTTTGATAGCGGGCAGCTCCTACGAGCAGTACTTC
CASSLIAGSSYEQYF
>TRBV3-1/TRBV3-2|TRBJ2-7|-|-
TGTGCCAGCAGCCAAGATACGGGTTACGAGCAGTACTTC
CASSQDTGYEQYF
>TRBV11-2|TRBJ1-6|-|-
TGTGCCAGCAGCCCCGCATCATATAATTCACCCCTCCACTTT
CASSPASYNSPLHF
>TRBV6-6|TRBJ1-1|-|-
TGTGCCAGCAGTGACACGTTAGGCGAAGCTTTCTTT
CASSDTLGEAFF
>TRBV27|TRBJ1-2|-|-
TGTGCCAGCAGTTGGGGCGGGGGCGAAGGCTACACCTTC
CASSWGGGEGYTF
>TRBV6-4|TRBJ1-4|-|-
TGTGCCAGCAGTGAAAAGGGGGATATTGGCGAAAAACTGTTTTTT
CASSEKGDIGEKLFF
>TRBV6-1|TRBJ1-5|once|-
TGTGCCAGCAGTGAATCCAATCAGCCCCAGCATTTT
CASSESNQPQHF
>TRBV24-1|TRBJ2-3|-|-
TGTGCCACCAGTGATCCAGGGAGCCCAGATACGCAGTATTTT
CATSDPGSPDTQYF
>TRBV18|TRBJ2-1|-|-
TGTGCCAGCTCACCCGTATACAATGAGCAGTTCTTC
CASSPVYNEQFF